The rows below give T cell receptor beta chains drawn from one sample of a study of regulatory T cells in long-lasting Graves disease. One entry per CDR3 protein, called by TCRdb with MiXCR from the multiplex PCR reads. Of more than 400,000 distinct CDR3 sequences detected, roughly 16% appear once; the ten largest clones hold roughly an eighth. The sample was also reused in another study, on T cells in Graves' hyperthyroidism and ophthalmopathy.

The sequences come from peripheral blood mononuclear cells (PBMCs), collected at new diagnosis, from a patient treated with antithyroid drugs. The receptor set was obtained from a middle-aged man with Graves disease. Each CDR3 is given with its conserved first and last residue. A D gene is named only where the DNA matches it firmly. Expanded clones get a size class; other rows say once, few or many, or leave the size out.

d_gene | abundance | j_gene | v_gene | CDR3aa | CDR3nt
- | few | TRBJ1-2 | TRBV6-1 | CASSPVQPPAPNYGYTF | TGTGCCAGCAGTCCTGTGCAACCACCCGCCCCTAACTATGGCTACACCTTC
TRBD2 | - | TRBJ2-2 | TRBV2 | CASSGTSSTGELFF | TGTGCCAGCAGTGGGACTAGCAGCACCGGGGAGCTGTTTTTT
- | many | TRBJ1-1 | TRBV6-1 | CASIRSLKNTEAFF | TGTGCCAGCATCCGGTCCTTAAAGAACACTGAAGCTTTCTTT
TRBD1 | - | TRBJ2-6 | TRBV3-1 | CASSLETGGTGANVLTF | TGTGCCAGCAGCCTGGAGACAGGGGGCACTGGGGCCAACGTCCTGACTTTC
TRBD1 | many | TRBJ2-7 | TRBV29-1 | CSVEGGQGSGRDEQYF | TGCAGCGTTGAAGGAGGACAGGGAAGCGGTCGCGACGAGCAGTACTTC
- | - | TRBJ2-2 | TRBV6-1 | CASGWWTGELFF | TGTGCCAGCGGGTGGTGGACCGGGGAGCTGTTTTTT
- | many | TRBJ1-1 | TRBV20-1 | CSARGGGGMNTEAFF | TGCAGTGCTAGGGGTGGAGGAGGGATGAACACTGAAGCTTTCTTT
- | - | TRBJ1-6 | TRBV3-1 | CASSPTESYNSPLHF | TGTGCCAGCAGCCCGACGGAAAGCTATAATTCACCCCTCCACTTT
- | - | TRBJ2-7 | TRBV12-5 | CARTKHRSPYEQYF | TGTGCTAGGACAAAACACCGGAGCCCCTACGAGCAGTACTTC
- | - | TRBJ2-2 | TRBV20-1 | CSARAGTHPRTGELFF | TGCAGTGCTAGAGCTGGGACTCACCCACGAACCGGGGAGCTGTTTTTT
- | - | TRBJ1-5 | TRBV20-1 | CSARPPGGRGSNQPQHF | TGCAGTGCCCGTCCCCCGGGCGGGCGGGGTAGCAATCAGCCCCAGCATTTT
TRBD2 | many | TRBJ2-1 | TRBV20-1 | CSAPGLAGNNEQFF | TGCAGTGCTCCCGGACTAGCGGGAAACAATGAGCAGTTCTTC
TRBD1 | few | TRBJ2-6 | TRBV3-1 | CASSRAGGSGANVLTF | TGTGCCAGCAGCCGGGCAGGGGGCTCTGGGGCCAACGTCCTGACTTTC
TRBD2 | - | TRBJ2-1 | TRBV10-3 | CAISDLAGVPNEQFF | TGTGCCATCAGTGATCTAGCGGGAGTGCCCAATGAGCAGTTCTTC
TRBD2 | many | TRBJ2-1 | TRBV12-3/TRBV12-4 | CASRHTLGLAANEQFF | TGTGCCAGCAGGCATACCCTCGGACTAGCGGCAAATGAGCAGTTCTTC
- | few | TRBJ1-1 | TRBV5-1 | CASSTGRRTEAFF | TGCGCCAGCAGCACGGGGAGGCGCACTGAAGCTTTCTTT
TRBD1 | many | TRBJ1-1 | TRBV5-4 | CASSFNRGTTEAFF | TGTGCCAGCAGCTTTAACAGGGGTACCACTGAAGCTTTCTTT
- | many | TRBJ1-1 | TRBV20-1 | CSARGVRQGNTEAFF | TGCAGTGCTAGAGGGGTCCGGCAGGGAAACACTGAAGCTTTCTTT
TRBD2 | many | TRBJ2-1 | TRBV5-6 | CASSGLGRGYNEQFF | TGTGCCAGCAGCGGGTTGGGGAGGGGCTACAATGAGCAGTTCTTC
TRBD1 | many | TRBJ2-7 | TRBV2 | CASSEIAGQGTYEQYF | TGTGCCAGCAGTGAAATTGCGGGACAGGGAACCTACGAGCAGTACTTC
- | many | TRBJ2-7 | TRBV7-9 | CASSLAGAAYEQYF | TGTGCCAGCAGCTTAGCAGGGGCGGCCTACGAGCAGTACTTC
- | many | TRBJ2-1 | TRBV12-3/TRBV12-4 | CASSLTHYNEQFF | TGTGCCAGCAGTTTAACCCACTACAATGAGCAGTTCTTC
- | - | TRBJ1-5 | TRBV15 | CATSKTGLSQPQHF | TGTGCCACCAGCAAAACAGGGTTGAGTCAGCCCCAGCATTTT
- | many | TRBJ2-3 | TRBV27 | CASSGRGASWGTDTQYF | TGTGCCAGCAGCGGGCGGGGTGCCAGCTGGGGCACAGATACGCAGTATTTT
- | few | TRBJ1-1 | TRBV28 | CASSLSTAPMNTEAFF | TGTGCCAGCAGTTTATCGACAGCGCCCATGAACACTGAAGCTTTCTTT
TRBD1 | few | TRBJ2-1 | TRBV5-1 | CASRYGQGSYNEQFF | TGCGCCAGCAGGTACGGACAGGGAAGTTACAATGAGCAGTTCTTC
TRBD2 | many | TRBJ2-7 | TRBV15 | CATSRDLAGDAEQYF | TGTGCCACCAGCAGAGATCTAGCGGGAGATGCCGAGCAGTACTTC
TRBD1 | few | TRBJ2-4 | TRBV5-5 | CASSWDGSSGTAKNIQYF | TGTGCCAGCAGCTGGGATGGCTCCTCCGGGACAGCTAAAAACATTCAGTACTTC
TRBD2 | many | TRBJ2-3 | TRBV28 | CASSRLAGVGDTQYF | TGTGCCAGCAGTCGACTAGCGGGAGTAGGAGATACGCAGTATTTT
TRBD2 | many | TRBJ2-3 | TRBV28 | CASSLSLGLAGGEDTQYF | TGTGCCAGCAGTCTTTCCTTGGGACTAGCGGGAGGGGAGGATACGCAGTATTTT
- | many | TRBJ1-1 | TRBV29-1 | CSASWGAAEAFF | TGCAGCGCTAGTTGGGGGGCGGCTGAAGCTTTCTTT
TRBD2 | once | TRBJ2-7 | TRBV6-2/TRBV6-3 | CASSDAGGSSYEQYF | TGTGCCAGCAGTGACGCCGGGGGGAGCTCCTACGAGCAGTACTTC
- | - | TRBJ2-3 | TRBV20-1 | CSARDSTSTDTQYF | TGCAGTGCTAGAGACTCAACTAGCACAGATACGCAGTATTTT
- | few | TRBJ1-5 | TRBV6-1 | CASSLRTHGDQPQHF | TGTGCCAGCAGTCTCCGGACTCACGGAGATCAGCCCCAGCATTTT